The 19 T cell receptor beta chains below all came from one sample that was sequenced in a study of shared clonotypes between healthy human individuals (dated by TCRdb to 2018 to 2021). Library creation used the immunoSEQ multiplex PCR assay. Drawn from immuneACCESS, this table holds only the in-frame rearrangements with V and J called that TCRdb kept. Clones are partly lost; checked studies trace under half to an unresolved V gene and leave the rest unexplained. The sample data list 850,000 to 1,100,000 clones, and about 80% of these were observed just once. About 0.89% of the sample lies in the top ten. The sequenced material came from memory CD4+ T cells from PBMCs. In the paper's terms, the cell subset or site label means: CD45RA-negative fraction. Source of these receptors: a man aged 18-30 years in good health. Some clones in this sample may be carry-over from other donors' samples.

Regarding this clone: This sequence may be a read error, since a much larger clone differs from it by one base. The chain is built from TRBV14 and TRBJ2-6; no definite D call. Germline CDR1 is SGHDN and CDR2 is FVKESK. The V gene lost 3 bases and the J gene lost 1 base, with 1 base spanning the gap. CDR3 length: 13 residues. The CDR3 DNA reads TGTGCCAGCAGCCATTCTGGGGCCAACGTCCTGACTTTC. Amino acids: CASSHSGANVLTF.

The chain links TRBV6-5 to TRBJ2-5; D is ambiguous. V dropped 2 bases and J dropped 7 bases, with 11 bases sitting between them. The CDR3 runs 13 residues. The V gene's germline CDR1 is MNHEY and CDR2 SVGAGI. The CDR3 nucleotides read TGTGCCAGCAGTTACCCTGGCATTGGGACCCAGTACTTC. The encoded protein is CASSYPGIGTQYF.

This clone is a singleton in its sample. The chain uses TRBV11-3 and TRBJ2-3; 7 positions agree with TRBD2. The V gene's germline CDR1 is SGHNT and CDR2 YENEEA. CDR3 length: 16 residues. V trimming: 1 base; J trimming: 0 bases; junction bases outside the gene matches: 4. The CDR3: CASSLGRRESTDTQYF. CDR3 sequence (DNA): TGTGCCAGCAGCTTAGGAAGGCGGGAGAGCACAGATACGCAGTATTTT.

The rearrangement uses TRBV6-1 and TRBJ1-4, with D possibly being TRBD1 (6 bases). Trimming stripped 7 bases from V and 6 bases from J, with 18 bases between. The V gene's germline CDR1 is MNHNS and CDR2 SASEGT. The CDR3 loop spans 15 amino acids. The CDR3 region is CASTNRAGVDEKLFF. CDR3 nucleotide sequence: TGTGCCAGCACAAACCGGGCAGGGGTCGATGAAAAACTGTTTTTT.

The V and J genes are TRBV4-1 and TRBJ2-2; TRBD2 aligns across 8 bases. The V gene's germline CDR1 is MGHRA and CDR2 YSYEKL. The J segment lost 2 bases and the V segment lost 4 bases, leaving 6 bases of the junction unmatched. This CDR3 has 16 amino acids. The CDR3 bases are TGCGCCAGCAGCCTCACTAGCGGAGACAACACCGGGGAGCTGTTTTTT. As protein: CASSLTSGDNTGELFF.

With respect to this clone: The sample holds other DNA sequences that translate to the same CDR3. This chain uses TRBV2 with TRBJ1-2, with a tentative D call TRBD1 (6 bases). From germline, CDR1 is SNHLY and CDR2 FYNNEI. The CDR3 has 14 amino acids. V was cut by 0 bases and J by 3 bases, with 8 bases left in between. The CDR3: CASSEAQGYYGYTF. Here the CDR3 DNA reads TGTGCCAGCAGTGAAGCGCAGGGGTACTATGGCTACACCTTC.

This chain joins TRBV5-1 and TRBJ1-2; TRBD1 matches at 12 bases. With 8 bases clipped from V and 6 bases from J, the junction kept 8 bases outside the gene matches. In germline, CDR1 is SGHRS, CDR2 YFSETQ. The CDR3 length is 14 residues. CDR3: CASYPGQGANGYTF. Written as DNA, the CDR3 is TGCGCCAGTTACCCGGGACAGGGGGCGAATGGCTACACCTTC.

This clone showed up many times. CDR3: CASSPSLTSGSGEQYF. In DNA, the CDR3 is TGTGCCAGCAGTCCGAGTCTGACTAGCGGGAGTGGCGAGCAGTACTTC. The chain carries TRBV27 and TRBJ2-7, with 12 bases identical to TRBD2. Looked up from germline, CDR1 is MNHEY and CDR2 is SMNVEV (reference sequence). V shed 5 bases, J shed 6 bases, and the junction held 11 bases outside the gene matches. The CDR3 is 16 residues long.

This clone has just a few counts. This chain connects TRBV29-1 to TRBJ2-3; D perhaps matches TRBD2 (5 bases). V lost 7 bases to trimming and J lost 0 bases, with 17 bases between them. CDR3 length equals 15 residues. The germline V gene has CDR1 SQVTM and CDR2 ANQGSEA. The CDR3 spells CSAAMGSTSTDTQYF. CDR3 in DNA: TGCAGCGCCGCGATGGGGAGCACTAGCACAGATACGCAGTATTTT.

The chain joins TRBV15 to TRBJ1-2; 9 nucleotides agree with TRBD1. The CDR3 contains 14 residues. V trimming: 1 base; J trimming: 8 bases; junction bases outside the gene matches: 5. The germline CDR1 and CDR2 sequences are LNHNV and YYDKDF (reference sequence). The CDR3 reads CATSRGSGQGGYTF. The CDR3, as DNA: TGTGCCACCAGCAGAGGATCGGGACAGGGCGGCTACACCTTC.

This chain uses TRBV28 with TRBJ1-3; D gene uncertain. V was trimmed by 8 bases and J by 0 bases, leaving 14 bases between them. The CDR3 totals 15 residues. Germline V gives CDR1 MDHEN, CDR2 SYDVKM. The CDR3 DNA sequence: TGTGCCAGCGGTCGAGGAGGAGTCTCTGGAAACACCATATATTTT. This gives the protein CASGRGGVSGNTIYF.

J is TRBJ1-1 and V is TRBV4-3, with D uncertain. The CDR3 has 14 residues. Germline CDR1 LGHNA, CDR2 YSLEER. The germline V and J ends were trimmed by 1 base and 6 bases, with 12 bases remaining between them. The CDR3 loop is CASSQVGNIAEAFF. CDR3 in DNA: TGCGCCAGCAGCCAAGTAGGGAATATAGCTGAAGCTTTCTTT.

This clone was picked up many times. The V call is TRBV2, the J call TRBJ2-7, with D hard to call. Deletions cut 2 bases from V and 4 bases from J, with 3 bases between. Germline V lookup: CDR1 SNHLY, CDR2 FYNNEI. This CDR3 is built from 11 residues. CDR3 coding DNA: TGTGCCAGCAGTGAACTGTACGAGCAGTACTTC. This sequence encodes CASSELYEQYF. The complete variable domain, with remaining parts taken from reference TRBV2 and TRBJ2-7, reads EPEVTQTPSHQVTQMGQEVILRCVPISNHLYFYWYRQILGQKVEFLVSFYNNEISEKSEIFDDQFSVERPDGSNFTLKIRSTKLEDSAMYFCASSELYEQYFGPGTRLTVT.

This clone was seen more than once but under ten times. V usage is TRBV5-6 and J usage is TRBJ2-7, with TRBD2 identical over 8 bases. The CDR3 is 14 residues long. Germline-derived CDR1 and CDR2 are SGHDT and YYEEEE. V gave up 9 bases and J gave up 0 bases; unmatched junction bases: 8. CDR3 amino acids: CATRLAGISYEQYF. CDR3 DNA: TGTGCCACCCGGTTAGCGGGGATCTCCTACGAGCAGTACTTC. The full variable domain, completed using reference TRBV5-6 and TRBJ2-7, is DAGVTQSPTHLIKTRGQQVTLRCSPKSGHDTVSWYQQALGQGPQFIFQYYEEEERQRGNFPDRFSGHQFPNYSSELNVNALLLGDSALYLCATRLAGISYEQYFGPGTRLTVT.

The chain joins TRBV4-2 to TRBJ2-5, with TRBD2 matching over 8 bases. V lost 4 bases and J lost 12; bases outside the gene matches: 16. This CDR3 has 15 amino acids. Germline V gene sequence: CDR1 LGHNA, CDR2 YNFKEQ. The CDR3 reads CASSLRAGDRTGEYF. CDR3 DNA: TGTGCCAGCAGCCTAAGAGCGGGGGACCGGACCGGCGAGTACTTC.

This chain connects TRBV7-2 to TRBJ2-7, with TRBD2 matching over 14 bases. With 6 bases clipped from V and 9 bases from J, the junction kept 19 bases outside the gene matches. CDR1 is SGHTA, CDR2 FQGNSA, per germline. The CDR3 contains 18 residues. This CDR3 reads CASRDPGTSGSALEGQYF. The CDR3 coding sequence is TGTGCCAGCAGAGATCCTGGGACTAGCGGGAGCGCCCTCGAGGGGCAGTACTTC.

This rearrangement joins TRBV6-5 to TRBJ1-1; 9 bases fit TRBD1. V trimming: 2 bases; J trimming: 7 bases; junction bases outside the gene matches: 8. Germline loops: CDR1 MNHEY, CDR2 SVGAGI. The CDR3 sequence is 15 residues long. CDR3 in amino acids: CASSYDDRGAFEAFF. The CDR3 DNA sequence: TGTGCCAGCAGTTACGACGACAGGGGGGCCTTTGAAGCTTTCTTT.

CDR3 nucleotides: TGTGCCAGCAGTCCCCCAGGGAACACTGAAGCTTTCTTT. It translates to CASSPPGNTEAFF. The chain couples TRBV6-5 to TRBJ1-1; the D is unclear. The CDR3 consists of 13 residues. The ends were cut back, 5 bases at V and 1 base at J, with 8 bases in the middle. The germline V gene encodes CDR1 MNHEY and CDR2 SVGAGI.

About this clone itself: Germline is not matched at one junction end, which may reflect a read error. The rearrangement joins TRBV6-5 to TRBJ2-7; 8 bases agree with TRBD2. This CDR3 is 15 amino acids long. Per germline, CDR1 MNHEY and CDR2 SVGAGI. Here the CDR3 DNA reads TGTACCAGCAGACCCCCAAGCGGGAGATCGCACGAGCGGTACTTC. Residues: CTSRPPSGRSHERYF.